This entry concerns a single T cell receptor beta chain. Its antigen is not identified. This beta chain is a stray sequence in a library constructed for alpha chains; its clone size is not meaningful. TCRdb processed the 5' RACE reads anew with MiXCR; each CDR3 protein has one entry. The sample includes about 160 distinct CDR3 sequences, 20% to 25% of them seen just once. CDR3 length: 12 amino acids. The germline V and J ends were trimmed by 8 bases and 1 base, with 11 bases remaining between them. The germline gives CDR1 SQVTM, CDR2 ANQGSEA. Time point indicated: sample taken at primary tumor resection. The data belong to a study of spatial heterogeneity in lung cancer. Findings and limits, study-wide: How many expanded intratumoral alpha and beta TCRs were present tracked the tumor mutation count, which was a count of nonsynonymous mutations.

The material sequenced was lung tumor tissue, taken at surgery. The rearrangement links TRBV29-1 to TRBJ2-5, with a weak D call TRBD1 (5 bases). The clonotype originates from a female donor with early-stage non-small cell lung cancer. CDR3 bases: TGCAGCTCCTGGCAGGGCCAAGAGACCCAGTACTTC. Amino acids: CSSWQGQETQYF.